The 13 T cell receptor beta chains below were found in one sample sequenced in a study of CD8 T cells in Susac syndrome. cDNA came from about 0.46 to 1 ug RNA primed by random hexamers. TCRdb processed the immunoSEQ multiplex PCR reads anew with MiXCR; each CDR3 protein has one entry. The data show 120,000 or so distinct CDR3 sequences, with approximately 94% seen just once and roughly 0.13% held by the top ten. The sequenced sample consisted of CD4+ T cells from PBMCs. Receptors originate from a human donor with multiple sclerosis.

The chain links TRBV29-1 to TRBJ2-5, with D perhaps matching TRBD1 (5 bases). The CDR3 length is 15 residues. Germline loops: CDR1 SQVTM, CDR2 ANQGSEA. V lost 1 base to trimming and J lost 0 bases, with 12 bases between them. CDR3 region: CSVEVPTVYQETQYF. The CDR3 coding sequence is TGCAGCGTTGAAGTTCCGACAGTGTACCAAGAGACCCAGTACTTC.

This chain connects TRBV30 to TRBJ1-1; D call uncertain. Germline CDR1 is GTSNPN and CDR2 is SVGIG (reference sequence). V was trimmed by 3 bases and J by 3 bases, leaving 8 bases between them. This CDR3 has 12 amino acids. CDR3 sequence: CAWRREDTEAFF. CDR3 DNA: TGTGCCTGGAGACGGGAGGACACTGAAGCTTTCTTT.

The V and J genes are TRBV3-1 and TRBJ2-5; perhaps TRBD1 as D (6 bases). CDR3 length equals 16 residues. From germline, CDR1 is LGHDT and CDR2 YNNKEL (reference sequence). The V end lost 0 bases, the J end lost 2 bases, and 13 bases lay between the germline ends. For the CDR3, the DNA is TGTGCCAGCAGCCAAGATCCCTGGACAGAGCAAGAGACCCAGTACTTC. It codes for CASSQDPWTEQETQYF.

This chain connects TRBV7-9 to TRBJ2-5, with D perhaps TRBD1 (7 bases). V gave up 5 bases and J gave up 5 bases, with 18 bases separating them. This CDR3 has 15 residues. Germline V gene lookup returns CDR1 SEHNR and CDR2 FQNEAQ (reference sequence). CDR3 DNA sequence: TGTGCCAGCAGCACGCACAGGAGGGGACAGGAGACCCAGTACTTC. Protein sequence: CASSTHRRGQETQYF.

The gene calls are TRBV5-1 and TRBJ2-1, with D tentatively TRBD1 (5 bases). The CDR3 is 14 residues long. V lost 4 bases to trimming and J lost 1 base, with 9 bases between them. Germline CDR1 is SGHRS and CDR2 is YFSETQ. In nucleotides, the CDR3 is TGCGCCAGCAGCCCGGACAATTCCTACAATGAGCAGTTCTTC. Translation: CASSPDNSYNEQFF.

The chain has TRBV6-1 and TRBJ1-5, with 9 bases that match TRBD1. Germline values: CDR1 MNHNS, CDR2 SASEGT. This CDR3 spans 16 amino acids. Trimming took 5 bases from V and 5 from J; bases not matched to a gene: 10. CDR3 protein: CASSRAGTGNDQPQHF. In DNA, the CDR3 is TGTGCCAGCAGTAGGGCCGGGACAGGGAACGATCAGCCCCAGCATTTT.

V gene TRBV7-8 combines with J gene TRBJ2-7; 11 bases align to TRBD1. The CDR3 is 14 residues long. The V gene's germline CDR1 is SGHVS and CDR2 FQNEAQ. J was trimmed by 4 bases and V by 1 base; bases with no gene match: 0. In DNA, the CDR3 is TGTGCCAGCAGCTTAGGGGACAGGGGGTACGAGCAGTACTTC. Its translation: CASSLGDRGYEQYF.

The chain combines TRBV3-1 with TRBJ2-2; D is ambiguous. Germline CDR1 and CDR2: LGHDT and YNNKEL (reference sequence). V shed 4 bases and J shed 1 base, with 13 bases lying between them. The CDR3 extends over 16 amino acids. The chain's CDR3 is CASSPKPAVNTGELFF. CDR3 nucleotide sequence: TGTGCCAGCAGCCCCAAGCCCGCAGTGAACACCGGGGAGCTGTTTTTT.

The V gene is TRBV6-2 or TRBV6-3, the J gene TRBJ1-1, with a weak D call TRBD1 (5 bases). The CDR3 is made up of 16 amino acids. V was shortened by 7 bases and J by 5 bases, with 23 bases between the two germline ends. The germline CDR1 and CDR2 sequences are MNHEY and SVGEGT. This CDR3 reads CASTYPRGEGGTEAFF. The CDR3, as DNA: TGTGCCAGCACCTACCCTAGAGGGGAGGGTGGGACTGAAGCTTTCTTT.

This clonotype was detected only once. The J gene is TRBJ2-7, the V gene TRBV6-5; TRBD2 agrees at 12 bases. Looked up from germline, CDR1 is MNHEY and CDR2 is SVGAGI. V shed 7 bases, J shed 4 bases, and the junction held 5 bases outside the gene matches. This CDR3 has 14 amino acids. The CDR3 spells CASTTGTSGYEQYF. Here the CDR3 DNA reads TGTGCCAGCACCACCGGGACTAGCGGGTACGAGCAGTACTTC.

The CDR3 nucleotides read TGTGCTAGTGGCCGGGACTCCTACGAGCAGTACTTC. It yields the protein CASGRDSYEQYF. This chain links TRBV12-5 with TRBJ2-7; tentatively, D is TRBD2 (5 bases). The CDR3 covers 12 residues. The V end lost 6 bases, the J end lost 0 bases, and 6 bases lay between the germline ends. The germline V gene encodes CDR1 LGHNT and CDR2 FRNRAP.

The chain joins TRBV12-3 or TRBV12-4 to TRBJ2-1, with D possibly matching TRBD1 (6 bases). The CDR3 has 14 amino acids. The ends were cut back, 5 bases at V and 2 bases at J, with 10 bases in the middle. CDR3 bases: TGTGCCAGCAGTCCTCGGACAGCCTACAATGAGCAGTTCTTC. This encodes CASSPRTAYNEQFF.

V and J are TRBV7-3 and TRBJ1-1, with a weak D call TRBD1 (6 bases). Between the trimmed V and J ends, which lost 7 bases and 6 bases, there was a span of 18 bases. Germline V lookup: CDR1 SGHTA, CDR2 FQGTGA. This CDR3 is 14 amino acids long. The CDR3 region is CASTPGQRGAEAFF. CDR3 DNA sequence: TGTGCCAGCACCCCAGGACAGAGAGGTGCTGAAGCTTTCTTT.